This T cell receptor beta chain was retrieved from a study of T cell changes during pregnancy in multiple sclerosis (dated by TCRdb to between 2019 and 2020). Background on the whole study: The study looked at changes in the T cell repertoire across pregnancy in women with multiple sclerosis.

The method was the immunoSEQ multiplex PCR assay. The table was pulled from immuneACCESS by TCRdb, which kept in-frame rearrangements only. Such tables lose some clones; where checked, under half of the loss comes from unresolved V genes, and the rest has no known cause. This sample gives 99,000 or so clones in total; approximately 93% of them show up just once. The ten largest clones capture 0.99% of the sample. This clone has a handful of counts. There is no known antigen for this receptor. No much larger clonotype is one base removed from it; base qualities were not supplied. V is clipped by 6 bases and J by 5 bases, and the sequence between their germline boundaries is 16 bases long. There are 14 amino acids in the CDR3, from cysteine to phenylalanine inclusive. Only CDR3 DNA is held: 42 bases, read in frame from base 1. CDR1 LNHDA and CDR2 SQIVND are derived from the germline V gene (reference sequence).

Here the sequenced sample was peripheral blood, taken after pregnancy. This clonotype was obtained from a female donor with multiple sclerosis, enrolled in a pregnancy study. The receptor chain draws on TRBV19 and TRBJ1-1; TRBD1 is possibly the D segment (6 matching bases). The CDR3 loop reads CASRLQGEGTEAFF. The nucleotides are TGTGCCAGTAGACTACAGGGCGAGGGGACTGAAGCTTTCTTT.